This T cell receptor beta chain was profiled in a study of shared clonotypes between healthy human individuals. Study-level results: Owing to a small donor count, the genetic and exposure-history diversity represented was limited.

As for this clone: Its antigen is undetermined.

Looked up from germline, CDR1 is DFQATT and CDR2 is SNEGSKA (reference sequence). The CDR3 is made up of 11 amino acids. V lost 2 bases to trimming and J lost 10 bases; unmatched junction nucleotides: 4. Execution of the assay was at deep level. The protocol was immunoSEQ multiplex PCR, while the TCRdb copy is restricted to in-frame clones and leaves out a portion. The data show 2 million to 2.5 million clones, approximately 96% seen once. The sequence derives from a man younger than 35 in good health. The chain uses TRBV20-1 and TRBJ1-1, with 7 bases matching TRBD1. The specimen was naive CD4+ T cells sorted from blood. Regarding subset: CD45RA+ positively selected. This CDR3 is CSARPTGRAFF. The CDR3 DNA reads as TGCAGTGCTAGACCGACAGGGCGAGCTTTCTTT.